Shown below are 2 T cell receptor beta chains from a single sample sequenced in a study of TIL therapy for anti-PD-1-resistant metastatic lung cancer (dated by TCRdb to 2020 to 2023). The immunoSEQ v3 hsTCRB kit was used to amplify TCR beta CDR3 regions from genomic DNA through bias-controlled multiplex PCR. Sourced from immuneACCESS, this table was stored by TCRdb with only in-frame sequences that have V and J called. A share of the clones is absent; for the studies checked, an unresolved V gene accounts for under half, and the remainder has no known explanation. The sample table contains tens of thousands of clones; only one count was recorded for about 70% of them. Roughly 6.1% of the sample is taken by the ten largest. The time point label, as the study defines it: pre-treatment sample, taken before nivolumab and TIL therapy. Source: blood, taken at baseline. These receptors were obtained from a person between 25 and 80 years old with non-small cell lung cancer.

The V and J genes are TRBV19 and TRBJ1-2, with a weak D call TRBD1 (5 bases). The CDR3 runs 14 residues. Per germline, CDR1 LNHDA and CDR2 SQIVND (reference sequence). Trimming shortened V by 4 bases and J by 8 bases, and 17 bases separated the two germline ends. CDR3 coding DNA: TGTGCCAGTAGTACCCGGGACGGCGTAACGGGCTACACCTTC. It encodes CASSTRDGVTGYTF.

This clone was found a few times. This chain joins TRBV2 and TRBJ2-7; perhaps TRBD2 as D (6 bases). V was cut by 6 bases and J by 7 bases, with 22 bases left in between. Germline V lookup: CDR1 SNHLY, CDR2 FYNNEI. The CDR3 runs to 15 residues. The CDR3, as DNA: TGTGCCAGCAGCGATACCCGGGCGGGAATGGGAGAGCAGTACTTC. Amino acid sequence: CASSDTRAGMGEQYF. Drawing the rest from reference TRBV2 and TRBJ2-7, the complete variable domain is EPEVTQTPSHQVTQMGQEVILRCVPISNHLYFYWYRQILGQKVEFLVSFYNNEISEKSEIFDDQFSVERPDGSNFTLKIRSTKLEDSAMYFCASSDTRAGMGEQYFGPGTRLTVT.